These T cell receptor beta chains were read from a single sample in a study of blood T cells in healthy people across ages. MiXCR was run by TCRdb on the 5' RACE reads, yielding one entry per CDR3 protein. Of 780,000 or so distinct CDR3 sequences listed, more than 50% are singletons. Source material: blood. The source is a man between 35 and 55 years old in good health. Both conserved end residues are part of each CDR3.

j_call | v_call | cdr3_aa
TRBJ1-1 | TRBV20-1 | CSAQTPMNTEAFF
TRBJ1-1 | TRBV28 | CASSFPSTEAFF
TRBJ2-1 | TRBV7-9 | CASSLDPLRQFF
TRBJ1-2 | TRBV20-1 | CSAIHTRGGSGYTF
TRBJ2-1 | TRBV4-3 | CASSPPKAGSSYNEQFF
TRBJ2-5 | TRBV7-9 | CASSPKRRVQETQYF
TRBJ2-1 | TRBV20-1 | CSADSGSLNNEQFF
TRBJ2-5 | TRBV3-1 | CASSPGLAGIGQETQYF
TRBJ1-1 | TRBV4-1 | CASSYRIGNTEAYF
TRBJ2-3 | TRBV28 | CASSLWGLAGGGADTQYF
TRBJ2-3 | TRBV13 | CASSFGQVADTQYF
TRBJ2-5 | TRBV5-6 | CASSWEQGSQETQYF
TRBJ2-7 | TRBV25-1 | CASSRLAGAGYEQYF
TRBJ2-7 | TRBV6-2/TRBV6-3 | CASSPAGYEQYF
TRBJ2-3 | TRBV12-3/TRBV12-4 | CASTQLPAAGDDTQYF
TRBJ2-2 | TRBV20-1 | CSARDRRRFNTGELFF
TRBJ2-1 | TRBV6-2/TRBV6-3 | CASRPRVPYNEQFF
TRBJ1-1 | TRBV16 | CASSQDRGRDTEAFF
TRBJ2-2 | TRBV6-1 | CASSENTWTSGELFF
TRBJ2-6 | TRBV5-1 | CASRSSGQGAVAGNSGANVLTF
TRBJ1-2 | TRBV7-2 | CASSLSRGTVNYGYTF
TRBJ2-4 | TRBV2 | CASSEALPIGIQYF
TRBJ2-7 | TRBV7-8 | CASSMYDLLYEQYF
TRBJ1-1 | TRBV2 | CASSERTQGGTEAFF
TRBJ2-2 | TRBV29-1 | CSVVIGDSNTGELFF
TRBJ1-1 | TRBV12-3/TRBV12-4 | CASSLGGGGTEAFF
TRBJ2-7 | TRBV6-2/TRBV6-3 | CASSYSRVVSYEQYF
TRBJ2-6 | TRBV10-3 | CAAGSTGANVLTF
TRBJ1-2 | TRBV20-1 | CSARQGNGYGYTF
NA | TRBV12-5 | CASGQGLGETQYF
TRBJ2-6 | TRBV4-3 | CASSQDPRAFSGANVLTF
TRBJ2-4 | TRBV18 | CASSPPVGTGGEQYF
TRBJ2-3 | TRBV10-3 | CAISEGRRDTDTQYF
TRBJ2-5 | TRBV20-1 | CSARVRGDWGKTQYF
TRBJ1-2 | TRBV6-1 | CASRPTGGWANYGYTF
TRBJ2-3 | TRBV6-1 | CASSEAVSSGTDTQYF
TRBJ1-5 | TRBV29-1 | CSGDIGPQHF
TRBJ2-5 | TRBV20-1 | CSALWTRVGETQYF
TRBJ1-1 | TRBV7-9 | CASSTRQGVSTEAFF
TRBJ2-7 | TRBV28 | CASTPLGSYEQYF
TRBJ1-6 | TRBV5-1 | CASSYQEMGPLHF
TRBJ2-6 | TRBV29-1 | CSVEDSGSSGANVLTF
TRBJ2-1 | TRBV5-1 | CASSNIRGSTYNEQFF
TRBJ2-5 | TRBV12-3/TRBV12-4 | CASSNRGETQYF
TRBJ2-7 | TRBV7-8 | CASSLEGADSYEQYF
TRBJ2-3 | TRBV5-1 | CASSLVETITDTQYF
TRBJ2-6 | TRBV20-1 | CSALFFDGKSGANVLTF
TRBJ2-1 | TRBV3-1 | CASRGQGLKNEQFF
TRBJ1-5 | TRBV18 | CASSDGTGHNQPQHF
TRBJ1-4 | TRBV27 | CASRVTGYLPTNEKLFF
TRBJ2-7 | TRBV10-3 | CAISESFGTGGDEQYF
TRBJ1-3 | TRBV12-3/TRBV12-4 | CASSQSSGNTIYF
NA | TRBV10-3 | CAISDLDPSETQYF
TRBJ2-7 | TRBV27 | CASSLFVTREQYF
TRBJ2-7 | TRBV6-2/TRBV6-3 | CASIKRASIHEQYF
TRBJ2-5 | TRBV20-1 | CSAREATGSQETQYF
TRBJ2-3 | TRBV5-1 | CASSRPKGTQYF
TRBJ1-1 | TRBV12-3/TRBV12-4 | CASSTRQGENTEAFF